This is a list of T cell receptor beta chains from one sample in a study of blood T cell repertoires in COVID-19. TCRdb's copy holds only in-frame clones and misses some; the assay was immunoSEQ multiplex PCR. This table has over 200,000 clones, approximately 89% appearing once. Sequencing used PBMCs or T cells enriched from blood (not recorded which). The source of these receptors is a woman in her 30s who had been exposed to COVID-19. CDR3s include the opening cysteine and the closing phenylalanine or tryptophan. The D gene is left open where the match is weak. The size of a clone is reported for some rows only, either as once, few or many, or as a class for expanded clones.

clone size: -
CDR3 length: 14
V gene: TRBV30
D gene: -
J gene: TRBJ1-3
CDR3 protein: CAWSLGGSGNTIYF
CDR3 DNA: TGTGCCTGGAGCCTAGGGGGTTCTGGAAACACCATATATTTT

clone size: -
CDR3 length: 15
V gene: TRBV5-3
D gene: TRBD1
J gene: TRBJ1-5
CDR3 protein: CARDRGHGSNQPQHF
CDR3 DNA: TGTGCCAGAGACAGGGGGCATGGGAGCAATCAGCCCCAGCATTTT

clone size: -
CDR3 length: 13
V gene: TRBV9
D gene: TRBD2
J gene: TRBJ2-7
CDR3 protein: CASSVAGRGEQYF
CDR3 DNA: TGTGCCAGCAGCGTAGCCGGGAGGGGCGAGCAGTACTTC

clone size: -
CDR3 length: 13
V gene: TRBV10-3
D gene: -
J gene: TRBJ2-1
CDR3 protein: CAISGASYNEQFF
CDR3 DNA: TGTGCCATCAGTGGAGCATCCTACAATGAGCAGTTCTTC

clone size: -
CDR3 length: 13
V gene: TRBV6-1
D gene: -
J gene: TRBJ1-6
CDR3 protein: CASSEQAYSPLHF
CDR3 DNA: TGTGCCAGCAGTGAACAGGCCTATTCACCCCTCCACTTT

clone size: -
CDR3 length: 14
V gene: TRBV19
D gene: TRBD1
J gene: TRBJ1-2
CDR3 protein: CASRTREGAYGYTF
CDR3 DNA: TGTGCCAGTAGGACCCGCGAGGGGGCGTATGGCTACACCTTC

clone size: -
CDR3 length: 17
V gene: TRBV11-2
D gene: TRBD2
J gene: TRBJ2-1
CDR3 protein: CASSPRTRWAPINEQFF
CDR3 DNA: TGTGCCAGCAGCCCTCGGACTAGATGGGCCCCCATCAATGAGCAGTTCTTC

clone size: -
CDR3 length: 16
V gene: TRBV9
D gene: TRBD1
J gene: TRBJ1-6
CDR3 protein: CASSDLKQGKGSPLHF
CDR3 DNA: TGTGCCAGCAGCGACTTGAAACAGGGGAAAGGTTCACCCCTCCACTTT

clone size: -
CDR3 length: 12
V gene: TRBV29-1
D gene: TRBD1
J gene: TRBJ2-1
CDR3 protein: CSVARGFNEQFF
CDR3 DNA: TGCAGCGTGGCCAGGGGGTTCAATGAGCAGTTCTTC

clone size: -
CDR3 length: 14
V gene: TRBV11-2
D gene: TRBD1
J gene: TRBJ2-7
CDR3 protein: CASSPGQGTYEQYF
CDR3 DNA: TGTGCCAGCAGCCCGGGACAGGGCACCTACGAGCAGTACTTC

clone size: -
CDR3 length: 16
V gene: TRBV10-1
D gene: TRBD2
J gene: TRBJ2-3
CDR3 protein: CASSESATGGIDTQYF
CDR3 DNA: TGCGCCAGCAGTGAGTCGGCGACGGGAGGGATAGATACGCAGTATTTT

clone size: once
CDR3 length: 16
V gene: TRBV10-3
D gene: -
J gene: TRBJ2-6
CDR3 protein: CAISYSEWSGANVLTF
CDR3 DNA: TGTGCCATCAGTTACTCTGAGTGGAGTGGGGCCAACGTCCTGACTTTC

clone size: -
CDR3 length: 16
V gene: TRBV5-1
D gene: TRBD2
J gene: TRBJ2-3
CDR3 protein: CASSSGTSGYTDTQYF
CDR3 DNA: TGCGCCAGCAGCTCCGGGACTAGCGGTTACACAGATACGCAGTATTTT

clone size: -
CDR3 length: 13
V gene: TRBV5-4
D gene: -
J gene: TRBJ2-7
CDR3 protein: CASSLDKGGEQYF
CDR3 DNA: TGTGCCAGCAGCTTGGATAAGGGAGGCGAGCAGTACTTC

clone size: -
CDR3 length: 14
V gene: TRBV18
D gene: -
J gene: TRBJ1-4
CDR3 protein: CASSPWQGSEKLFF
CDR3 DNA: TGTGCCAGCTCACCGTGGCAGGGGAGTGAAAAACTGTTTTTT

clone size: -
CDR3 length: 18
V gene: TRBV4-2
D gene: TRBD2
J gene: TRBJ2-3
CDR3 protein: CASSSTPASGRASDTQYF
CDR3 DNA: TGTGCCAGCAGCTCGACTCCGGCTAGCGGGAGGGCCAGTGATACGCAGTATTTT

clone size: -
CDR3 length: 13
V gene: TRBV27
D gene: -
J gene: TRBJ2-7
CDR3 protein: CASERGEGYEQYF
CDR3 DNA: TGTGCCAGCGAGAGGGGGGAGGGCTACGAGCAGTACTTC

clone size: -
CDR3 length: 12
V gene: TRBV29-1
D gene: -
J gene: TRBJ2-7
CDR3 protein: CSVLVNSYEQYF
CDR3 DNA: TGCAGCGTCCTAGTCAACTCCTACGAGCAGTACTTC

clone size: -
CDR3 length: 16
V gene: TRBV5-1
D gene: TRBD2
J gene: TRBJ2-1
CDR3 protein: CASSRNSGSSYNEQFF
CDR3 DNA: TGCGCCAGCAGTCGCAATAGCGGGAGCTCCTACAATGAGCAGTTCTTC

clone size: -
CDR3 length: 13
V gene: TRBV3-1/TRBV3-2
D gene: -
J gene: TRBJ1-5
CDR3 protein: CASSLLSNQPQHF
CDR3 DNA: TGTGCCAGCAGCCTCCTGAGCAATCAGCCCCAGCATTTT

clone size: -
CDR3 length: 15
V gene: TRBV18
D gene: TRBD1
J gene: TRBJ1-2
CDR3 protein: CASSRDRARNYGYTF
CDR3 DNA: TGTGCCAGCTCCCGGGACAGGGCAAGGAACTATGGCTACACCTTC

clone size: -
CDR3 length: 15
V gene: TRBV18
D gene: TRBD2
J gene: TRBJ2-5
CDR3 protein: CASSPRPGRGETQYF
CDR3 DNA: TGTGCCAGCTCACCACGACCCGGGAGGGGCGAGACCCAGTACTTC

clone size: -
CDR3 length: 13
V gene: TRBV5-4
D gene: TRBD2
J gene: TRBJ2-5
CDR3 protein: CASSLGGYETQYF
CDR3 DNA: TGTGCCAGCAGCCTGGGAGGGTACGAGACCCAGTACTTC

clone size: -
CDR3 length: 15
V gene: TRBV2
D gene: TRBD1
J gene: TRBJ2-3
CDR3 protein: CARGQGDSSTDTQYF
CDR3 DNA: TGTGCCAGGGGACAGGGGGACTCTAGCACAGATACGCAGTATTTT

clone size: -
CDR3 length: 13
V gene: TRBV10-3
D gene: -
J gene: TRBJ2-3
CDR3 protein: CATMNIPTDTQYF
CDR3 DNA: TGTGCCACGATGAACATTCCCACAGATACGCAGTATTTT

clone size: -
CDR3 length: 14
V gene: TRBV19
D gene: TRBD1
J gene: TRBJ1-2
CDR3 protein: CASRDRGRSYGYTF
CDR3 DNA: TGTGCCAGTAGGGACAGGGGGAGAAGCTATGGCTACACCTTC

clone size: -
CDR3 length: 15
V gene: TRBV7-7
D gene: -
J gene: TRBJ1-2
CDR3 protein: CASSLEERRDYGYTF
CDR3 DNA: TGTGCTAGCAGCTTAGAGGAACGCAGGGACTATGGCTACACCTTC

clone size: -
CDR3 length: 16
V gene: TRBV6-5
D gene: -
J gene: TRBJ1-2
CDR3 protein: CASSSGFQLTNYGYTF
CDR3 DNA: TGTGCCAGCAGTTCGGGGTTCCAACTTACTAACTATGGCTACACCTTC

clone size: few
CDR3 length: 14
V gene: TRBV7-2
D gene: -
J gene: TRBJ1-2
CDR3 protein: CASSPLPGAYGYTF
CDR3 DNA: TGTGCCAGCAGCCCCCTTCCAGGGGCCTATGGCTACACCTTC

clone size: -
CDR3 length: 15
V gene: TRBV6-5
D gene: TRBD2
J gene: TRBJ2-7
CDR3 protein: CASSYLAGRTDEQYF
CDR3 DNA: TGTGCCAGCAGTTACCTAGCGGGACGGACCGACGAGCAGTACTTC

clone size: -
CDR3 length: 15
V gene: TRBV3-1/TRBV3-2
D gene: -
J gene: TRBJ1-5
CDR3 protein: CASSQDGGGNQPQHF
CDR3 DNA: TGTGCCAGCAGCCAAGACGGGGGGGGTAATCAGCCCCAGCATTTT

clone size: -
CDR3 length: 13
V gene: TRBV10-1
D gene: -
J gene: TRBJ1-2
CDR3 protein: CASSEDRLGGYTF
CDR3 DNA: TGCGCCAGCAGTGAAGATCGGCTGGGCGGCTACACCTTC

clone size: -
CDR3 length: 14
V gene: TRBV11-3
D gene: TRBD1
J gene: TRBJ2-3
CDR3 protein: CASSSDRVPDTQYF
CDR3 DNA: TGTGCCAGCAGCTCCGACAGGGTGCCAGATACGCAGTATTTT

clone size: once
CDR3 length: 14
V gene: TRBV3-1/TRBV3-2
D gene: -
J gene: TRBJ2-7
CDR3 protein: CASSQDTSSYEQYF
CDR3 DNA: TGTGCCAGCAGCCAAGACACTTCTTCCTACGAGCAGTACTTC

clone size: -
CDR3 length: 18
V gene: TRBV9
D gene: TRBD2
J gene: TRBJ2-3
CDR3 protein: CASSVERLAAPGTDTQYF
CDR3 DNA: TGTGCCAGCAGCGTAGAGAGACTAGCGGCCCCTGGCACAGATACGCAGTATTTT

clone size: -
CDR3 length: 15
V gene: TRBV24-1
D gene: -
J gene: TRBJ1-2
CDR3 protein: CATSAGGRAFGGYTF
CDR3 DNA: TGTGCCACCAGTGCAGGAGGACGGGCGTTTGGAGGCTACACCTTC

clone size: -
CDR3 length: 13
V gene: TRBV13
D gene: -
J gene: TRBJ1-2
CDR3 protein: CASSLRGPYGYTF
CDR3 DNA: TGTGCCAGCAGCTTAAGGGGCCCCTATGGCTACACCTTC

clone size: -
CDR3 length: 11
V gene: TRBV6-5
D gene: TRBD1
J gene: TRBJ2-5
CDR3 protein: CASSPGQVQYF
CDR3 DNA: TGTGCCAGCAGCCCCGGACAGGTCCAGTACTTC

clone size: -
CDR3 length: 15
V gene: TRBV7-6
D gene: -
J gene: TRBJ2-1
CDR3 protein: CASSLLGGSDNEQFF
CDR3 DNA: TGTGCCAGCAGCTTACTCGGGGGTTCAGACAATGAGCAGTTCTTC

clone size: -
CDR3 length: 13
V gene: TRBV18
D gene: -
J gene: TRBJ2-1
CDR3 protein: CASSPPSDNEQFF
CDR3 DNA: TGTGCCAGCTCACCACCATCGGACAATGAGCAGTTCTTC

clone size: -
CDR3 length: 13
V gene: TRBV29-1
D gene: TRBD1
J gene: TRBJ2-5
CDR3 protein: CSVDLTGTETQYF
CDR3 DNA: TGCAGCGTTGACTTGACAGGGACGGAGACCCAGTACTTC

clone size: -
CDR3 length: 17
V gene: TRBV7-6
D gene: TRBD2
J gene: TRBJ2-2
CDR3 protein: CASMGQTSGPNTGELFF
CDR3 DNA: TGTGCCAGTATGGGACAGACTAGCGGACCGAACACCGGGGAGCTGTTTTTT

clone size: -
CDR3 length: 15
V gene: TRBV9
D gene: -
J gene: TRBJ2-1
CDR3 protein: CASSVAASVHNEQFF
CDR3 DNA: TGTGCCAGCAGCGTAGCGGCTAGCGTACACAATGAGCAGTTCTTC

clone size: -
CDR3 length: 16
V gene: TRBV4-1
D gene: TRBD2
J gene: TRBJ2-2
CDR3 protein: CASSLHGTSGTGELFF
CDR3 DNA: TGCGCCAGCAGCCTGCACGGGACTAGCGGGACCGGGGAGCTGTTTTTT

clone size: -
CDR3 length: 15
V gene: TRBV2
D gene: TRBD2
J gene: TRBJ2-1
CDR3 protein: CASRGRARGAYEQFF
CDR3 DNA: TGTGCCAGCAGGGGGAGGGCTCGGGGCGCCTATGAGCAGTTCTTC

clone size: -
CDR3 length: 14
V gene: TRBV9
D gene: TRBD2
J gene: TRBJ2-7
CDR3 protein: CASSVGGLAGEQYF
CDR3 DNA: TGTGCCAGCAGCGTTGGGGGACTAGCGGGCGAGCAGTACTTC

clone size: -
CDR3 length: 15
V gene: TRBV6-5
D gene: -
J gene: TRBJ2-2
CDR3 protein: CASSYLRGGAGELFF
CDR3 DNA: TGTGCCAGCAGTTACCTCCGTGGAGGGGCCGGGGAGCTGTTTTTT

clone size: -
CDR3 length: 15
V gene: TRBV6-2/TRBV6-3
D gene: TRBD2
J gene: TRBJ2-3
CDR3 protein: CASSYSAGGADTQYF
CDR3 DNA: TGTGCCAGCAGTTACTCAGCGGGAGGGGCAGATACGCAGTATTTT

clone size: few
CDR3 length: 13
V gene: TRBV3-1/TRBV3-2
D gene: -
J gene: TRBJ1-5
CDR3 protein: CASSQAGRQPQHF
CDR3 DNA: TGTGCCAGCAGCCAAGCGGGAAGGCAGCCCCAGCATTTT

clone size: many
CDR3 length: 14
V gene: TRBV19
D gene: -
J gene: TRBJ2-7
CDR3 protein: CASSLGGGGIEQYF
CDR3 DNA: TGTGCCAGTAGTTTAGGAGGGGGCGGGATCGAGCAGTACTTC

clone size: -
CDR3 length: 14
V gene: TRBV5-1
D gene: -
J gene: TRBJ1-1
CDR3 protein: CASSRTAMNTEAFF
CDR3 DNA: TGCGCCAGCAGCCGGACAGCTATGAACACTGAAGCTTTCTTT